This TCR beta chain appears in the sequencing data of a study of shared clonotypes between healthy human individuals. Assay used: immunoSEQ multiplex PCR; TCRdb lists only in-frame clones, some missing. The top ten clones hold 0.6% to 0.75% of a sample with under 1,100,000 clones, approximately 78% of them seen once. The germline V and J ends were trimmed by 1 base and 0 bases, with 9 bases remaining between them. This CDR3 is built from 15 residues. Germline CDR1 MGHRA, CDR2 YSYEKL. This TCR derives from a man between 18 and 29 years old in good health. Some clones in this sample may be carry-over from other donors' samples. The specimen was memory CD4+ T cells from PBMCs. Subset of the sample: CD45RA-negative fraction. The chain recombines TRBV4-1 with TRBJ1-2; no clear D. The CDR3 nucleotides read TGCGCCAGCAGCCAAGGGGCGCAAGCTAACTATGGCTACACCTTC. It is translated as CASSQGAQANYGYTF.